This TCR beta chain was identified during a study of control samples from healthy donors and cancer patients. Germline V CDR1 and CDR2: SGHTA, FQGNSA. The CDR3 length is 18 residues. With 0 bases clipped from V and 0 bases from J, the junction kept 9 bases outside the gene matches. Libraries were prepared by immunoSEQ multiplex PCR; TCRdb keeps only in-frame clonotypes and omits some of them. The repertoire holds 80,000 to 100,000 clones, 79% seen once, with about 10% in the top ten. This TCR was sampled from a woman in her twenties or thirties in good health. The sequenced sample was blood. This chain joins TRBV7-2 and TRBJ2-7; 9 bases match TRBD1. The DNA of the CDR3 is TGTGCCAGCAGCTTAGCGCTTAGGACAGGGGCGGCCTCCTACGAGCAGTACTTC. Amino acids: CASSLALRTGAASYEQYF.